Listed here are 30 T cell receptor beta chains from one sample, sequenced in a study of OX40 agonist ivuxolimab in advanced cancers. TCRdb keeps only in-frame clones here, not all; method: immunoSEQ multiplex PCR. The sample records around 100,000 clones, less than 95% being singletons. Source: CD4+ or CD8+ T cells sorted from blood, taken in a trial of the OX40 agonist ivuxolimab. All receptors come from an adult with an advanced solid tumor such as melanoma, head and neck, liver or kidney cancer.

This sequence joins TRBV7-2 and TRBJ2-1, with 8 bases lining up with TRBD2. V lost 6 bases to trimming and J lost 4 bases; unmatched junction nucleotides: 8. The V gene's germline CDR1 is SGHTA and CDR2 FQGNSA. There are 15 residues in the CDR3. The CDR3 bases are TGTGCCAGCAGTGGAAGCGGGAGAGGGTACAATGAGCAGTTCTTC. Encoded protein: CASSGSGRGYNEQFF.

This chain connects TRBV7-8 to TRBJ2-1, with 8 nucleotides matching TRBD2. CDR1 SGHVS and CDR2 FQNEAQ come from the germline V gene. Unmatched junction bases numbered 13, after V lost 6 bases and J lost 0 bases. The CDR3 is 18 residues long. The CDR3 protein is CASSSGLAQSSSYNEQFF. The DNA of the CDR3 is TGTGCCAGCAGTTCCGGACTAGCCCAATCAAGCTCCTACAATGAGCAGTTCTTC.

J is TRBJ1-5 and V is TRBV6-5, with a weak D call TRBD1 (5 bases). The germline V gene has CDR1 MNHEY and CDR2 SVGAGI. There are 15 residues in the CDR3. The V gene lost 2 bases and the J gene lost 7 bases, with 15 bases spanning the gap. CDR3 sequence (DNA): TGTGCCAGCAGTTACACAGGAAGGTTTGGGCAGCCCCAGCATTTT. Protein product: CASSYTGRFGQPQHF.

The chain recombines TRBV4-1 with TRBJ2-1, with 11 positions matching TRBD2. V lost 5 bases to trimming and J lost 2 bases; unmatched junction nucleotides: 11. The CDR3 totals 18 residues. Germline V gives CDR1 MGHRA, CDR2 YSYEKL. This chain's CDR3 is CASSLGLAARNAYNEQFF. The CDR3 nucleotides read TGCGCCAGCAGCTTGGGACTAGCGGCCAGAAATGCCTACAATGAGCAGTTCTTC.

The chain joins TRBV4-3 to TRBJ2-1, with no clear D. V lost 0 bases, J lost 5 bases, and 5 bases lay in between. Germline loops: CDR1 LGHNA, CDR2 YSLEER. The CDR3 has 13 amino acids. The CDR3 DNA is TGCGCCAGCAGCCAAGATCTCAACAATGAGCAGTTCTTC. Protein sequence: CASSQDLNNEQFF.

The rearrangement uses TRBV9 and TRBJ2-7, with TRBD2 identical over 12 bases. CDR1 and CDR2 from the germline V gene are SGDLS and YYNGEE. Germline trimming cut 3 bases from V and 1 base from J; bases unmatched to any gene: 5. The length of the CDR3 is 16 residues. The CDR3 is CASSGSTSGRSYEQYF. In nucleotides, the CDR3 is TGTGCCAGCAGCGGATCAACTAGCGGGAGGTCCTACGAGCAGTACTTC.

The chain uses TRBV28 and TRBJ1-2, with 7 bases that match TRBD1. Germline trimming cut 3 bases from V and 0 bases from J; bases unmatched to any gene: 1. This CDR3 is 14 amino acids long. In germline, CDR1 is MDHEN, CDR2 SYDVKM. This CDR3 is CASSFGTANYGYTF. DNA for the CDR3: TGTGCCAGCAGTTTCGGGACAGCTAACTATGGCTACACCTTC.

About this clone itself: One junction end does not reproduce the germline sequence, and a read error may be involved. CDR3 amino acids: CASSPGQGGSF. The CDR3 nucleotides are TGCGCCAGCAGTCCAGGACAGGGGGGATCCTTC. The rearrangement joins TRBV10-2 to TRBJ1-2; 10 nucleotides match TRBD1. The CDR3 consists of 11 residues. Germline-derived CDR1 and CDR2 are WSHSY and SAAADI.

This sequence joins TRBV30 and TRBJ2-1, with 7 bases matching TRBD2. The V and J ends lost 8 bases and 1 base, in that order; junction bases with no gene match: 5. Germline CDR1 GTSNPN, CDR2 SVGIG (reference sequence). The CDR3 extends over 13 amino acids. The CDR3 reads CARASGSYNEQFF. The DNA of the CDR3 is TGTGCCCGAGCTAGCGGATCCTACAATGAGCAGTTCTTC.

The chain links TRBV19 to TRBJ1-5; no clear D. Trimming took off 6 bases at V and 2 bases at J, with 8 bases between the two ends. Germline CDR1 is LNHDA and CDR2 is SQIVND (reference sequence). The CDR3 is made up of 13 amino acids. The CDR3 nucleotides are TGTGCCAGTAGGGAGGTGCGCAATCAGCCCCAGCATTTT. It translates to CASREVRNQPQHF.

This clone is a singleton in its sample. The chain links TRBV4-3 to TRBJ2-2, with 7 bases aligning to TRBD1. Germline V gives CDR1 LGHNA, CDR2 YSLEER. The ends lost 6 bases at V and 7 bases at J; junction bases unmatched: 11. The CDR3 consists of 15 residues. The CDR3 sequence is CASRQGSQKGGELFF. The CDR3 bases are TGCGCCAGCAGACAGGGGTCCCAGAAGGGCGGGGAGCTGTTTTTT.

The V gene is TRBV4-3, the J gene TRBJ2-1; the match to TRBD2 covers 8 bases. The CDR3 has 15 residues. Germline V lookup: CDR1 LGHNA, CDR2 YSLEER. V was pared by 3 bases and J by 1 base, with 2 bases of the junction left unmatched. DNA for the CDR3: TGCGCCAGCAGCCACCTAGCGGGTTCCTACAATGAGCAGTTCTTC. Its translation is CASSHLAGSYNEQFF.

This chain joins TRBV19 and TRBJ2-7, with D perhaps TRBD1 (5 bases). The CDR3 extends over 15 amino acids. Germline V gene data show CDR1 as LNHDA and CDR2 as SQIVND (reference sequence). V was trimmed by 3 bases and J by 1 base, leaving 13 bases between them. CDR3: CASSMRATGSYEQYF. The CDR3 DNA sequence: TGTGCCAGTAGTATGCGCGCTACAGGTTCCTACGAGCAGTACTTC.

This chain uses TRBV4-1 with TRBJ2-7, with 7 nucleotides matching TRBD2. The CDR3 runs to 12 residues. CDR1 and CDR2 (germline): MGHRA, YSYEKL. V shed 11 bases and J 1 base; nucleotides not matched to a gene: 5. The CDR3 DNA follows: TGCGCCTCGGGAGGACCTTCCTACGAGCAGTACTTC. It yields the protein CASGGPSYEQYF.

V is TRBV7-8 and J is TRBJ2-4; TRBD1 agrees at 10 bases. Germline V gene sequence: CDR1 SGHVS, CDR2 FQNEAQ. V shed 5 bases, J shed 13 bases, and the junction held 17 bases outside the gene matches. The CDR3 length is 16 residues. CDR3 sequence: CASSPTAGTGDRDQYF. CDR3 DNA: TGTGCCAGCAGCCCCACCGCCGGGACAGGGGACCGGGACCAGTACTTC.

The gene calls are TRBV6-5 and TRBJ2-7, with TRBD1 identical over 11 bases. CDR1 and CDR2 from the germline V gene are MNHEY and SVGAGI. The CDR3 runs 16 residues. Trimming took 4 bases from V and 5 from J; bases not matched to a gene: 10. The CDR3 DNA reads as TGTGCCAGCAGTTTTTCCCCGGGACAGGGGGTCGACGAGCAGTACTTC. Amino acid sequence: CASSFSPGQGVDEQYF.

The CDR3 region is CASSYGSGLRTDTQYF. The CDR3, as DNA: TGTGCCAGCAGCTACGGGTCTGGACTTCGCACAGATACGCAGTATTTT. V is TRBV6-6 and J is TRBJ2-3, with D possibly TRBD2 on 5 matching bases. Between the trimmed V and J ends, which lost 6 bases and 1 base, there was a span of 17 bases. The CDR3 is 16 residues long. The germline V gene has CDR1 MNHNY and CDR2 SVGAGI (reference sequence).

The chain combines TRBV19 with TRBJ2-2, with 10 positions matching TRBD1. The CDR3 is 16 amino acids. Per the germline V gene, CDR1 is LNHDA and CDR2 is SQIVND (reference sequence). The junction had 6 bases not matched to a gene; V was cut back by 5 bases and J by 3 bases. The CDR3, as DNA: TGTGCCAGTAGTGGGGGGACAGGGGCTTACACCGGGGAGCTGTTTTTT. Its translation: CASSGGTGAYTGELFF.

The rearrangement links TRBV28 to TRBJ2-1, with TRBD2 identical over 7 bases. There are 14 residues in the CDR3. J was trimmed by 6 bases and V by 3 bases; bases with no gene match: 5. Germline V lookup: CDR1 MDHEN, CDR2 SYDVKM. The CDR3 reads CASSFDGRSNEQFF. The CDR3 bases are TGTGCCAGCAGTTTTGACGGGAGGAGCAATGAGCAGTTCTTC.

The V call is TRBV7-8, the J call TRBJ1-5; 11 nucleotides agree with TRBD1. J gave up 1 base and V 4 bases, and 9 bases lay outside the gene matches. CDR3 length equals 18 residues. Germline loops: CDR1 SGHVS, CDR2 FQNEAQ. The chain's CDR3 is CASSSGTGGAWSNQPQHF. DNA of the CDR3: TGTGCCAGCAGCTCCGGGACAGGGGGGGCGTGGAGCAATCAGCCCCAGCATTTT. The whole variable domain, filled in from reference TRBV7-8 and TRBJ1-5, reads GAGVSQSPRYKVAKRGQDVALRCDPISGHVSLFWYQQALGQGPEFLTYFQNEAQLDKSGLPSDRFFAERPEGSVSTLKIQRTQQEDSAVYLCASSSGTGGAWSNQPQHFGDGTRLSIL.

V gene TRBV2 combines with J gene TRBJ2-2; D not certain. This CDR3 is 11 amino acids long. The V gene's germline CDR1 is SNHLY and CDR2 FYNNEI. Deletions cut 8 bases from V and 3 bases from J, with 4 bases between. This chain's CDR3 is CASSDTGELFF. CDR3 in DNA: TGTGCCAGCTCAGACACCGGGGAGCTGTTTTTT.

The J gene is TRBJ2-3, the V gene TRBV6-5; D unclear. This CDR3 spans 13 amino acids. V gave up 0 bases and J gave up 7 bases, with 8 bases separating them. Germline CDR1 reads MNHEY; CDR2 reads SVGAGI. In nucleotides, the CDR3 is TGTGCCAGCAGTTACTCGAGCAGCCATACGCAGTATTTT. Translating it yields CASSYSSSHTQYF.

Points on this clone: Compared with germline, one end of the junction differs, possibly owing to a read error. The genes are TRBV7-7 and TRBJ2-2, with 7 bases identical to TRBD1. The germline V gene has CDR1 SSHAT and CDR2 FNYEAQ (reference sequence). There are 14 residues in the CDR3. This CDR3 reads CASSRRQGTGELFF. The DNA for the CDR3 is TGTGCTAGCAGCCGGCGACAGGGAACCGGGGAGCTGTTTTTT.

This clone occurred a few times. V and J are TRBV19 and TRBJ2-1; the match to TRBD2 covers 7 bases. Germline lookup yields CDR1 LNHDA and CDR2 SQIVND (reference sequence). There are 16 residues in the CDR3. The J segment lost 7 bases and the V segment lost 7 bases, leaving 16 bases of the junction unmatched. CDR3 in amino acids: CASNLRAGARRNEQFF. The CDR3 nucleotides read TGTGCCAGTAACTTAAGGGCGGGAGCGCGTCGGAATGAGCAGTTCTTC.

The chain links TRBV4-1 to TRBJ2-7; D unclear. V lost 2 bases and J lost 2, with 19 bases in between. This CDR3 comprises 17 residues. Germline assignment: CDR1 MGHRA and CDR2 YSYEKL. The CDR3 DNA sequence: TGCGCCAGCAGCCAACAAACCTATTCTTCGGTAACCTACGAGCAGTACTTC. Translation: CASSQQTYSSVTYEQYF.

V and J are TRBV25-1 and TRBJ2-2, with 11 bases identical to TRBD2. Germline trimming cut 0 bases from V and 5 bases from J; bases unmatched to any gene: 5. Germline CDR1 and CDR2: MGHDK and SYGVNS. The CDR3 runs to 17 residues. In nucleotides, the CDR3 is TGTGCCAGCAGTGAATACCTACTAGCGGGAGATACCGGGGAGCTGTTTTTT. Protein product: CASSEYLLAGDTGELFF. Looking up the rest from reference TRBV25-1 and TRBJ2-2 gives the full variable domain: EADIYQTPRYLVIGTGKKITLECSQTMGHDKMYWYQQDPGMELHLIHYSYGVNSTEKGDLSSESTVSRIRTEHFPLTLESARPSHTSQYLCASSEYLLAGDTGELFFGEGSRLTVL.

V gene TRBV18 combines with J gene TRBJ2-2; 11 nucleotides match TRBD1. Germline CDR1 reads KGHSH; CDR2 reads LQKENI. The CDR3 spans 17 residues. Germline trimming cut 3 bases from V and 4 bases from J; bases unmatched to any gene: 7. For the CDR3, the DNA is TGTGCCAGCTCACCCCGATCCGGGACAGGGGGCACCGGGGAGCTGTTTTTT. Protein: CASSPRSGTGGTGELFF.

CDR3 region: CASRDPQGAGYGYTF. CDR3 nucleotides: TGTGCCAGCAGGGATCCTCAGGGGGCGGGCTATGGCTACACCTTC. V gene TRBV28 combines with J gene TRBJ1-2; 8 bases are a match to TRBD1. With 6 bases clipped from V and 4 bases from J, the junction kept 10 bases outside the gene matches. From germline, CDR1 is MDHEN and CDR2 SYDVKM. The CDR3 totals 15 residues.

V usage is TRBV6-5 and J usage is TRBJ2-5; 11 positions agree with TRBD1. CDR1 and CDR2 (germline): MNHEY, SVGAGI. This CDR3 spans 14 amino acids. Unmatched junction bases numbered 4, after V lost 5 bases and J lost 5 bases. CDR3 bases: TGTGCCAGCAGTCGGGACAGGGGGAGGGAGACCCAGTACTTC. Residues: CASSRDRGRETQYF.

This chain connects TRBV4-2 to TRBJ2-6, with D possibly TRBD2 on 6 matching bases. V dropped 3 bases and J dropped 2 bases, with 14 bases sitting between them. The germline V gene encodes CDR1 LGHNA and CDR2 YNFKEQ. This CDR3 comprises 17 residues. Written as DNA, the CDR3 is TGTGCCAGCAGCCAGACGCACGGAGGGGCTGGGGCCAACGTCCTGACTTTC. It encodes CASSQTHGGAGANVLTF.